This T cell receptor beta chain was profiled in a study of blood T cell repertoires in COVID-19. Overall study: Acute and convalescent COVID-19 specimens originated in the United States, Italy and Spain. T cells, B-cell-depleted T cells, or PBMCs supplied cDNA or gDNA.

CDR1 ENHRY and CDR2 SYGVKD come from the germline V gene. The CDR3 runs to 13 residues. Unmatched junction bases numbered 3, after V lost 6 bases and J lost 2 bases. While infection was still active, Seattle patients were enrolled and then followed longitudinally. In the original processing: Amplification of reference gene primers provided the estimated nucleated cell counts. Repertoires were generated with immunoSEQ multiplex PCR, while TCRdb's copy carries only in-frame clones and drops some. V, J and clone size derive from that table, while D and trimming were established from the DNA sequence. The sample carries 350,000 or so clones, roughly 87% recorded once.

This chain uses TRBV10-3 with TRBJ1-2, with 7 bases identical to TRBD1. This TCR came from an older woman with COVID-19, enrolled during active disease. Sequenced: peripheral blood. The CDR3 bases are TGTGCCATCAGCGGGACAGTGAACTATGGCTACACCTTC. Its protein is CAISGTVNYGYTF.